This TCR beta chain originates from a study of coeliac disease. Findings and caveats of the study: Active celiac intraepithelial and lamina propria samples had lower TRB and TRG clonality than control samples. The authors judged this method unsuitable for unbiased gliadin-specific T cell detection. Of coeliac lamina propria samples, 9 of 18 held published gliadin-specific TRB sequences, versus 1 of 6 controls.

This clone was observed a handful of times. No antigen is known for it. The protocol was immunoSEQ multiplex PCR, while the TCRdb copy is restricted to in-frame clones and leaves out a portion. Altogether roughly 7,300 clones are present, roughly 63% being singletons, with the ten largest covering roughly 3.2%. Germline V CDR1 and CDR2: LGHNA, YNFKEQ. The CDR3 consists of 19 residues. The V gene end was trimmed by 4 bases and the J gene end by 0 bases; junction bases not matched to a gene: 10. This TCR was sampled from an older woman with active celiac disease. The material sequenced was lamina propria lymphocytes from the gut. The chain uses TRBV4-2 and TRBJ2-1; 12 nucleotides align to TRBD2. The CDR3 DNA is TGTGCCAGCAGCCTTAAACTAGCGGGGGGTCCAACCTCCTACAATGAGCAGTTCTTC. Encoded protein: CASSLKLAGGPTSYNEQFF.